The entry below describes one TCR beta chain. Its specificity is unknown. These data belong to a study of monozygotic twins with inflammatory bowel disease. Study-level results: The authors could not tell different T cell subtypes apart. Against healthy co-twins, IBD patients had lower TCRbeta diversity (measured by inverse Simpson).

Template switching appended UMIs that held a 6-nucleotide sample barcode. TCRdb re-called the 5' RACE reads and shows each CDR3 protein once, DNA omitted. The table lists some 150,000 distinct CDR3 sequences. The germline CDR1 and CDR2 sequences are DFQATT and SNEGSKA (reference sequence). The CDR3 sequence is 11 residues long. This TCR derives from a human donor with ulcerative colitis or Crohn's disease, or a healthy co-twin of an affected twin (not recorded which). The chain carries TRBV20-1 and TRBJ2-7. Sequenced material: blood. The CDR3: CSAPSGYEQYF.